This TCR beta chain appears in the sequencing data of a study of shared clonotypes between healthy human individuals (dated by TCRdb to the early 2020s). Study-wide context: Three men and two women, aged 18 to 49 years, made up the cohort. For each donor, CD4 naive and CD4 memory were each given three plates, CD8 naive was given two plates, and CD8 memory was given one plate. Libraries were prepared and TCR repertoires were sequenced by different laboratories using diverse techniques, in order to increase sequencing depth and limit assay-specific biases. The study deeply sequenced blood TCR repertoires of several healthy adults to estimate repertoire size and the extent of clonotype sharing between individuals. Each donor's leukapheresis produced roughly between roughly 0.85 and 9 billion PBMCs. Results and caveats for the whole study, not just this receptor: Rarefaction of sorted-subset datasets indicated incomplete sequencing despite the large sequencing depth. Pairwise subsampling indicated that sequencing depth was expected to affect the degree of clonotype sharing among donors. Only blood was sampled, and tissue TCR repertoires likely differ from those in blood. Naive subsets generally had larger estimated clonotype richness than memory subsets. The small number of donors limited the genetic and exposure-history diversity represented. Compared with non-shared clonotypes, clonotypes shared by all four sorted-subset donors had higher generation probabilities. Sharing across several donors was observed for 5% to 6.5% of naive CD4, less than 4% of naive CD8, about 2.5% of memory CD4, and approximately 0.41% of memory CD8 clonotypes.

The CDR3 runs 14 residues from the cysteine to the phenylalanine. CDR3 DNA is the only sequence kept; it has 42 bases, read in frame from the first base. Relative to germline, V is missing 3 bases and J is missing 3 bases, with 3 bases of the junction outside any gene match. Sequences SGDLS (CDR1) and YYNGEE (CDR2) are obtained from the germline V gene. Using the deep immunoSEQ assay, TCR CDR3 regions were amplified from genomic DNA by multiplex PCR. Extracted genomic DNA from each cell subset was spread evenly across all wells of several immunoSEQ 96-well plates, with each plate serving as a replicate. For sorted subsets, 200 ng of genomic DNA, equivalent to roughly 30,000 T cell genomes, went into each replicate PCR. Purified libraries were measured with a Qubit 3.0 fluorometer, size-checked on a Bioanalyzer 2100, and measured again with the KAPA Library Quantification kit. Each immunoSEQ 96-well plate was sequenced on its own single-read 150-cycle Illumina NextSeq 550 flow cell. The study's processing was this. Because the immunoSEQ output held only junctional sequences and lacked quality scores, the filtering could not match the filtering applied to full-length reads. To assign V/J genes and CDR3, sequences were annotated using PyIR, a Python wrapper for IgBLAST v1.9, with IMGT germline references. Reads were filtered out if the reads had weak V/J assignments (E-value above 1e-6), no CDR3, stop codons, out-of-frame junctions, or ambiguous translated residues. A V3J clonotype was defined by an identical inferred V gene, J gene, and CDR3 amino acid sequence. To compute the percentage overlap between repertoires, the number of shared unique clonotypes was divided by the size of the smaller repertoire. RTK rarefaction, the Chao1 estimator, and Recon v2.1 estimates of unobserved clonotypes were used to assess repertoire richness. OLGA was used to compute generation probabilities for all TCRbeta clonotypes that the gDNA method yielded from a few donors. In TCRdb, the immuneACCESS table is reduced to in-frame sequences with V and J assigned. These tables do not hold every clone; where another copy was compared, an unresolved V gene accounts for under half, and the others remain unexplained. The V and J calls and clone size are taken from that table; D and trimming were inferred from the DNA. This sample lists 1,500,000 or so clones; 96% were detected once. The top ten hold approximately 1.1% of the sample.

Healthy HIV-negative adults with no recently reported acute infections or vaccinations were included as donors. Every donor was a Caucasian adult living in Nashville, Tennessee, USA. CD4+ T cells were enriched through magnetic negative selection, after which naive cells were positively selected on CD45RA and the remaining negative fraction served as the memory subset. After blood collection by leukapheresis, PBMCs were isolated using Ficoll-Histopaque density gradient centrifugation and then cryopreserved in the vapor phase of liquid nitrogen. Analytical flow cytometry was used to check the purity and quantity of each magnetically sorted T cell population. From each sorted fraction, genomic DNA was isolated and quantified by UV absorbance on a Nanodrop 2000c. Details on this clone: It lacks a known antigen. Base qualities are missing; no much larger clone stands one base away.

Source material: naive CD4+ T cells sorted from blood. This specimen's cell subset or site label, per the study, means: CD45RA+ positively selected. Here the chain combines TRBV9 and TRBJ2-5, with TRBD2 matching 9 junction bases. This TCR came from a man aged 25 to 40 in good health. The CDR3 loop reads CASSGSGREETQYF. The sequenced DNA: TGTGCCAGCAGCGGTAGCGGGAGAGAAGAGACCCAGTACTTC. Outside the CDR3, residues come from the reference TRBV9 and TRBJ2-5 proteins, so the full variable domain is: DSGVTQTPKHLITATGQRVTLRCSPRSGDLSVYWYQQSLDQGLQFLIQYYNGEERAKGNILERFSAQQFPDLHSELNLSSLELGDSALYFCASSGSGREETQYFGPGTRLLVL.